The subject of this entry is one T cell receptor (beta chain). This sample is drawn from a study of blood T cell repertoires in COVID-19. Whole-study context: Italy, Spain and the United States were the sources of the convalescent and acute COVID-19 samples. In each case, the material was cDNA or gDNA derived from T cells, B-cell-depleted T cells, or PBMCs.

In the authors' methods: Amplified reference gene primers provided the basis for estimating nucleated cell counts. Here immunoSEQ multiplex PCR was the method, and the copy in TCRdb shows in-frame clones only, minus some. Clonal size and the V and J genes are those of that table, whereas D and trimming came from the DNA. The table lists approximately 120,000 clones, 85% to 90% of them singletons. Germline V gene sequence: CDR1 LGHDT, CDR2 YNNKEL (reference sequence). The V end was cut by 1 base, the J end by 2 bases, with 9 bases between. This CDR3 region has 15 residues. The sequencing input was peripheral blood. This receptor was taken from a human donor in a cohort sampled during active COVID-19. The V call is TRBV3-1 (or the pseudogene TRBV3-2), the J call TRBJ1-3, with D perhaps matching TRBD1 (5 bases). In DNA form, the CDR3 reads TGTGCCAGCAGCCAAGTGCCAGGGCCTGGAAACACCATATATTTT. This gives the protein CASSQVPGPGNTIYF.